Listed here are 21 T cell receptor beta chains from one sample, sequenced in a study of blood T cell repertoires in COVID-19. Libraries were prepared by immunoSEQ multiplex PCR; TCRdb keeps only in-frame clonotypes and omits some of them. The sample lists about 180,000 clones; approximately 83% were seen once. The sequencing input was peripheral blood. The receptors were gathered from a human donor in a cohort sampled during active COVID-19.

This chain connects TRBV6-5 to TRBJ2-3, with 8 bases that match TRBD2. The V and J ends lost 5 bases and 5 bases, in that order; junction bases with no gene match: 6. CDR1 and CDR2 from the germline V gene are MNHEY and SVGAGI. CDR3 size: 14 residues. The DNA for the CDR3 is TGTGCCAGCAGTCGAGGGACTAGTGTAGATACGCAGTATTTT. Translated: CASSRGTSVDTQYF.

CDR3 protein: CASSQGTARNEQYF. CDR3 coding DNA: TGTGCCAGCAGCCAAGGTACAGCCAGAAACGAGCAGTACTTC. This rearrangement joins TRBV3-1 (or the pseudogene TRBV3-2) to TRBJ2-7; D gene unclear. Germline assignment: CDR1 LGHDT and CDR2 YNNKEL (reference sequence). This CDR3 is 14 amino acids long. V was clipped by 1 base and J by 5 bases, with 12 bases between them.

The rearrangement joins TRBV27 to TRBJ2-7, with D possibly TRBD1 on 5 matching bases. The germline V and J ends were trimmed by 5 bases and 3 bases, with 14 bases remaining between them. Per germline, CDR1 MNHEY and CDR2 SMNVEV (reference sequence). The CDR3 totals 14 residues. The CDR3 coding sequence is TGTGCCAGCAGTGGGGCAGGGTGGGACTACGAGCAGTACTTC. Encoded protein: CASSGAGWDYEQYF.

The chain carries TRBV21-1 and TRBJ1-3. TRBV21-1 has pseudogene status. The CDR3 totals 13 residues. CDR3 DNA sequence: TGTGCCAGCCGGGGTAACTCTGGAAACACCATATATTTT. This codes for CASRGNSGNTIYF.

V gene TRBV4-3 combines with J gene TRBJ2-5; a weak D match, TRBD1 (6 bases). V shed 1 base and J shed 5 bases, with 11 bases lying between them. Germline loops: CDR1 LGHNA, CDR2 YSLEER. This CDR3 region has 14 residues. The CDR3 region is CASSQGTRGETQYF. CDR3 sequence (DNA): TGCGCCAGCAGCCAAGGTACTAGGGGGGAGACCCAGTACTTC.

The chain links TRBV28 to TRBJ2-2, with a weak D call TRBD1 (6 bases). The germline V gene encodes CDR1 MDHEN and CDR2 SYDVKM. CDR3 length equals 15 residues. Trimming took 6 bases from V and 6 from J, leaving 17 bases between them. In DNA, the CDR3 is TGTGCCAGCAGCCTCGCTCCTTCAGGGGCCGGGGAGCTGTTTTTT. It specifies CASSLAPSGAGELFF.

This rearrangement joins TRBV3-1 (or the pseudogene TRBV3-2) to TRBJ2-3; D possibly corresponds to TRBD2 (6 bases). The germline V and J ends were trimmed by 1 base and 4 bases, with 9 bases remaining between them. This CDR3 has 14 amino acids. Germline loops: CDR1 LGHDT, CDR2 YNNKEL (reference sequence). The CDR3 DNA sequence: TGTGCCAGCAGCCAAGGCGGGGTGGCAGATACGCAGTATTTT. Its translation: CASSQGGVADTQYF.

The rearrangement joins TRBV7-9 to TRBJ1-2; 7 bases are shared with TRBD1. With V trimmed by 1 base and J by 5 bases, 1 base remained unmatched. The CDR3 is 13 amino acids. Germline CDR1 SEHNR, CDR2 FQNEAQ (reference sequence). CDR3 nucleotides: TGTGCCAGCAGCTTAGAGACAGGGTATGGCTACACCTTC. It encodes CASSLETGYGYTF.

This chain connects TRBV7-9 to TRBJ1-2; 7 bases align to TRBD1. With V trimmed by 5 bases and J by 2 bases, 5 bases remained unmatched. The CDR3 extends over 14 amino acids. Germline V CDR1 and CDR2: SEHNR, FQNEAQ (reference sequence). The CDR3 region has the DNA TGTGCCAGCAGCGAGCCGGGACAGAACTATGGCTACACCTTC. Its protein is CASSEPGQNYGYTF.

In nucleotides, the CDR3 is TGTGCCAGCAGCTTAGGGGGGGCGCCACAAGAGACCCAGTACTTC. Translating gives CASSLGGAPQETQYF. The gene calls are TRBV7-3 and TRBJ2-5, with D perhaps matching TRBD2 (7 bases). This CDR3 contains 15 residues. Germline loops: CDR1 SGHTA, CDR2 FQGTGA. The V gene lost 2 bases and the J gene lost 2 bases, with 12 bases spanning the gap. Using reference TRBV7-3 and TRBJ2-5 for the parts outside the CDR3, the full variable domain is GAGVSQTPSNKVTEKGKYVELRCDPISGHTALYWYRQSLGQGPEFLIYFQGTGAADDSGLPNDRFFAVRPEGSVSTLKIQRTERGDSAVYLCASSLGGAPQETQYFGPGTRLLVL.

This rearrangement joins TRBV10-3 to TRBJ2-7; 10 bases agree with TRBD2. Germline CDR1 reads ENHRY; CDR2 reads SYGVKD. V shed 6 bases and J 6 bases; nucleotides not matched to a gene: 8. The CDR3 spans 14 residues. The CDR3 here is CAISTLAGAVEQYF. CDR3 in DNA: TGTGCCATCAGCACTCTAGCGGGGGCAGTCGAGCAGTACTTC.

The chain carries TRBV6-2 or TRBV6-3 and TRBJ2-7; the match to TRBD1 covers 7 bases. This CDR3 comprises 17 residues. With 0 bases clipped from V and 2 bases from J, the junction kept 10 bases outside the gene matches. Germline assignment: CDR1 MNHEY and CDR2 SVGEGT. CDR3 amino acids: CASSYSIVMTGTYEQYF. DNA for the CDR3: TGTGCCAGCAGTTACTCGATTGTTATGACAGGGACCTACGAGCAGTACTTC.

This sequence joins TRBV6-5 and TRBJ2-7; 9 bases align to TRBD2. Germline CDR1 MNHEY, CDR2 SVGAGI. V lost 6 bases to trimming and J lost 3 bases; unmatched junction nucleotides: 3. The CDR3 extends over 13 amino acids. This CDR3 reads CASRMTSGYEQYF. The CDR3 DNA sequence: TGTGCCAGCAGAATGACTAGCGGCTACGAGCAGTACTTC.

This CDR3 reads CASSWTFGPPSYGYTF. The DNA of the CDR3 is TGTGCCAGCAGTTGGACATTCGGGCCCCCCTCGTATGGCTACACCTTC. The rearrangement uses TRBV6-2 or TRBV6-3 and TRBJ1-2; D may be TRBD1 (5 bases). The CDR3 totals 16 residues. Germline V gene lookup returns CDR1 MNHEY and CDR2 SVGEGT. Trimming took off 4 bases at V and 5 bases at J, with 20 bases between the two ends.

The rearrangement uses TRBV5-1 and TRBJ2-7; 8 positions agree with TRBD2. The germline CDR1 and CDR2 sequences are SGHRS and YFSETQ. The length of the CDR3 is 14 residues. The V gene end was trimmed by 3 bases and the J gene end by 6 bases; junction bases not matched to a gene: 8. Written as DNA, the CDR3 is TGCGCCAGCAGCTCCTCCGGGACTAGGGGCGAGCAGTACTTC. Encoded protein: CASSSSGTRGEQYF. The full variable domain, with the rest looked up from reference TRBV5-1 and TRBJ2-7, is KAGVTQTPRYLIKTRGQQVTLSCSPISGHRSVSWYQQTPGQGLQFLFEYFSETQRNKGNFPGRFSGRQFSNSRSEMNVSTLELGDSALYLCASSSSGTRGEQYFGPGTRLTVT.

The rearrangement links TRBV2 to TRBJ1-5, with a weak D call TRBD1 (6 bases). This CDR3 is 15 amino acids long. CDR1 and CDR2 (germline): SNHLY, FYNNEI. V lost 6 bases and J lost 0, with 12 bases in between. Here the CDR3 DNA reads TGTGCCAGCAGAGAGGACAGTTCTAGCAATCAGCCCCAGCATTTT. It specifies CASREDSSSNQPQHF.

The CDR3 nucleotides are TGTGCCAGCAGCCCAAGGTGGGACAGGGGACTCTTCACCGGGGAGCTGTTTTTT. Protein: CASSPRWDRGLFTGELFF. This chain uses TRBV7-2 with TRBJ2-2; 10 bases fit TRBD1. CDR1 and CDR2 (germline): SGHTA, FQGNSA. This CDR3 spans 18 amino acids. Trimming took 5 bases from V and 4 from J; bases not matched to a gene: 13. Together with reference TRBV7-2 and TRBJ2-2, the CDR3 gives the full variable domain: GAGVSQSPSNKVTEKGKDVELRCDPISGHTALYWYRQSLGQGLEFLIYFQGNSAPDKSGLPSDRFSAERTGGSVSTLTIQRTQQEDSAVYLCASSPRWDRGLFTGELFFGEGSRLTVL.

The V call is TRBV6-4, the J call TRBJ2-2; D remains ambiguous. The length of the CDR3 is 13 residues. Trimming cost V 4 bases and J 7 bases, with 10 bases left between them. Per germline, CDR1 MRHNA and CDR2 SNTAGT. The CDR3 coding sequence is TGTGCCAGCAGTGTGGTCACCGGCGGGGAGCTGTTTTTT. This gives the protein CASSVVTGGELFF.

The chain uses TRBV6-5 and TRBJ2-7, with 7 bases fitting TRBD1. Germline V gene sequence: CDR1 MNHEY, CDR2 SVGAGI. The CDR3 has 15 residues. The V segment lost 2 bases and the J segment 0 bases; nucleotides outside the gene matches: 4. The CDR3 loop is CASSYATGPSYEQYF. CDR3 bases: TGTGCCAGCAGTTACGCGACAGGGCCCTCCTACGAGCAGTACTTC.

The chain couples TRBV7-3 to TRBJ1-6, with TRBD1 as a possible D gene (5 bases). V lost 1 base and J lost 10, with 14 bases in between. This CDR3 has 15 residues. Germline lookup yields CDR1 SGHTA and CDR2 FQGTGA. The CDR3 sequence: CASSLKGAPGSPLHF. In nucleotides, the CDR3 is TGTGCCAGCAGCTTAAAAGGGGCCCCTGGATCACCCCTCCACTTT.

The rearrangement links TRBV7-3 to TRBJ1-2; D remains ambiguous. The V and J ends lost 4 bases and 7 bases respectively, with 7 bases between them. The CDR3 is 11 amino acids. CDR1 and CDR2 (germline): SGHTA, FQGTGA. CDR3 sequence: CASSSGFGYTF. The CDR3 DNA reads TGTGCCAGCAGCTCAGGTTTTGGCTACACCTTC.